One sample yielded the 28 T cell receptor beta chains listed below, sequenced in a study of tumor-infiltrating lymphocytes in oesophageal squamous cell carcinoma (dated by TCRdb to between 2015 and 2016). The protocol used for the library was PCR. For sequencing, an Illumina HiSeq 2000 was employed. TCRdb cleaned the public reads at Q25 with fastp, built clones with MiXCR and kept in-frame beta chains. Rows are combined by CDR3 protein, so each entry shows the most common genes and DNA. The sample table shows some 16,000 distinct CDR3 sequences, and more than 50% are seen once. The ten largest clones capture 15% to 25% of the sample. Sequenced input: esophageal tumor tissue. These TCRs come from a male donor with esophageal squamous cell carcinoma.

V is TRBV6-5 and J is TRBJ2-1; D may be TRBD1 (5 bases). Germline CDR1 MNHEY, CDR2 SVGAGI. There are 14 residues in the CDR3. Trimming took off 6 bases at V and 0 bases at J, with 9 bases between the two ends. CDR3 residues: CASSLDSSYNEQFF. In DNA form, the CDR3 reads TGTGCCAGCAGCCTCGACAGCTCCTACAATGAGCAGTTCTTC.

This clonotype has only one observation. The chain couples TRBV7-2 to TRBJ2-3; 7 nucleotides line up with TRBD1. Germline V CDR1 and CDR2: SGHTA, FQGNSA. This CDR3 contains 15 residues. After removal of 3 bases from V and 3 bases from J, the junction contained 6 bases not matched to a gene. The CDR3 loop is CASSFDAGGTDTQYF. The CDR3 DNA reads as TGTGCCAGCAGCTTCGATGCAGGGGGTACAGATACGCAGTATTTT. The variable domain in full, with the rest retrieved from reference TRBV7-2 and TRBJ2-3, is GAGVSQSPSNKVTEKGKDVELRCDPISGHTALYWYRQSLGQGLEFLIYFQGNSAPDKSGLPSDRFSAERTGGSVSTLTIQRTQQEDSAVYLCASSFDAGGTDTQYFGPGTRLTVL.

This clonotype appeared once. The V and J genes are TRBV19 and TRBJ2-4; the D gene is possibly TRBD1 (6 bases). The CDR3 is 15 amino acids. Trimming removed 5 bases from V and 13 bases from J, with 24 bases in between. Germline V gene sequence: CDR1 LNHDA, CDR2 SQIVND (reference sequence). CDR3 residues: CASSPGQNSYNEQYF. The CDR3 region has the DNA TGTGCCAGTAGTCCCGGACAGAACTCCTACAATGAGCAGTACTTC.

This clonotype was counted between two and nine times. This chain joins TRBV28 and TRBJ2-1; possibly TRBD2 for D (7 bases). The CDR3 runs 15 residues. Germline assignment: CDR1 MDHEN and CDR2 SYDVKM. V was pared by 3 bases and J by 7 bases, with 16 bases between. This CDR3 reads CASSLRGGGLNEQFF. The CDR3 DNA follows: TGTGCCAGCAGTTTGCGGGGAGGGGGTTTGAATGAGCAGTTCTTC.

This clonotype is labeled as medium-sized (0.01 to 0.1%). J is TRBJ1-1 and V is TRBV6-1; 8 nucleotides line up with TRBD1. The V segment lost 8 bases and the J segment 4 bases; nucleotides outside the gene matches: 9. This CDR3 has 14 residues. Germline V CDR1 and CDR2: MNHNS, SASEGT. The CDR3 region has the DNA TGTGCCAGCGGCAGGACAGGGCGGGGCACTGAAGCTTTCTTT. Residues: CASGRTGRGTEAFF.

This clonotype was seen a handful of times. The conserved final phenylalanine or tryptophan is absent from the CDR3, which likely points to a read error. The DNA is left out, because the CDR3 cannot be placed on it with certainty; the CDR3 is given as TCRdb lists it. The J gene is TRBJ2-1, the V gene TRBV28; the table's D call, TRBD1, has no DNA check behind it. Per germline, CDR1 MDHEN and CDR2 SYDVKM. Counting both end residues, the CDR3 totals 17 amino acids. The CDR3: CASRPLPGYNYGYTFGS.

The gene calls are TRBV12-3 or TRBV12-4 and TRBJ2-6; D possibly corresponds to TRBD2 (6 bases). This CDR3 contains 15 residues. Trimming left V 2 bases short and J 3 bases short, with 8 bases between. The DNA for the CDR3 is TGTGCCAGCAGTTTAAGGGGAGGTGGGGCCAACGTCCTGACTTTC. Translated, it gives CASSLRGGGANVLTF.

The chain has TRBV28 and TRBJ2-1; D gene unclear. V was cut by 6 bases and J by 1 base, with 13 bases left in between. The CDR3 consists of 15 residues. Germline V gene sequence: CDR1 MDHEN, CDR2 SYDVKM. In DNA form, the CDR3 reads TGTGCCAGCAGCTTACAGCCCTCTTCCTACAATGAGCAGTTCTTC. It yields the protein CASSLQPSSYNEQFF.

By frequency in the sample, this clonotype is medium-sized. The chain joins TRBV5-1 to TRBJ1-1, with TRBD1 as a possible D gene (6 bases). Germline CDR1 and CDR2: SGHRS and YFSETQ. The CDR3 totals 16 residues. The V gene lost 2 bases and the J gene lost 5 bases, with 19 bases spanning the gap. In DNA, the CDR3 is TGCGCCAGCAGCTTAACCTATACAGGGAGTAAGACTGAAGCTTTCTTT. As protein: CASSLTYTGSKTEAFF.

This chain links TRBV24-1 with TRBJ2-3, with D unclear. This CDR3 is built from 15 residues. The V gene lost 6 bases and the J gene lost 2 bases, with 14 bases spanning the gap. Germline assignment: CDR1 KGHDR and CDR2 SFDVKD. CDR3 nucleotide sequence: TGTGCCACCAGTCGATCCGGAAAAACCACAGATACGCAGTATTTT. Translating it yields CATSRSGKTTDTQYF.

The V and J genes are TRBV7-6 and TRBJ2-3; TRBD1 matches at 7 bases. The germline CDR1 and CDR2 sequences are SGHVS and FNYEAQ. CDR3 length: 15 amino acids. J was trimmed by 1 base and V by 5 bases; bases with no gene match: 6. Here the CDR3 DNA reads TGTGCCAGCAGCCGGGACAGCGCAGGCACAGATACGCAGTATTTT. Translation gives CASSRDSAGTDTQYF. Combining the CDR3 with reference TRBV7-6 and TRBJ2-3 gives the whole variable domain GAGVSQSPRYKVTKRGQDVALRCDPISGHVSLYWYRQALGQGPEFLTYFNYEAQQDKSGLPNDRFSAERPEGSISTLTIQRTEQRDSAMYRCASSRDSAGTDTQYFGPGTRLTVL.

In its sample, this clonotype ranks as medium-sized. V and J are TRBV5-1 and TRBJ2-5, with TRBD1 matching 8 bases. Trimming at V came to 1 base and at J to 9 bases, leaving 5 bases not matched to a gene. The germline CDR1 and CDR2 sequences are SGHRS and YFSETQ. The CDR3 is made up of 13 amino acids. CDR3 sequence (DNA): TGCGCCAGCAGCTTGACCTTGGACAGGGCCCAGTACTTC. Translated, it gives CASSLTLDRAQYF.

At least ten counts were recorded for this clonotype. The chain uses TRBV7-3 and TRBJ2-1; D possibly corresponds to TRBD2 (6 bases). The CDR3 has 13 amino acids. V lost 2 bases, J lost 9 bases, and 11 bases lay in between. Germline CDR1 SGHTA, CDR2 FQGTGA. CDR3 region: CASSLGGWGEQFF. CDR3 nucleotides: TGTGCCAGCAGCTTAGGGGGGTGGGGTGAGCAGTTCTTC.

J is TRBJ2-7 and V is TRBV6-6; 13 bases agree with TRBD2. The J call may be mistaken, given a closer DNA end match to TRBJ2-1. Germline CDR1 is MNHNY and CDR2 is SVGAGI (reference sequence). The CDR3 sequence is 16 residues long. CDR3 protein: CASSYSGTSGDGEQFF. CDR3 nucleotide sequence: TGTGCCAGCAGTTACTCCGGGACTAGCGGGGATGGTGAGCAGTTCTTC.

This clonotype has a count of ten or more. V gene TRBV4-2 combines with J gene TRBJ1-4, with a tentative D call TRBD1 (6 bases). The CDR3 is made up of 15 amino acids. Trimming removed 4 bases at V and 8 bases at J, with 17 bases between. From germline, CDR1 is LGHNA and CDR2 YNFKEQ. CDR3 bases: TGTGCCAGCAGCCCCACAGGGCAAGGGCAAGAAAAACTGTTTTTT. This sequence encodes CASSPTGQGQEKLFF.

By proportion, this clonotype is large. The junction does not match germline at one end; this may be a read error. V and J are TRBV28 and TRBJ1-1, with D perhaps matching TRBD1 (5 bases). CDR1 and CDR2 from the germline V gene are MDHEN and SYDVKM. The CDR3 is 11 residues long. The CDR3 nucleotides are TGCGGGACGGGTCTGAACACTGAAGCTTTCTTT. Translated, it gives CGTGLNTEAFF.

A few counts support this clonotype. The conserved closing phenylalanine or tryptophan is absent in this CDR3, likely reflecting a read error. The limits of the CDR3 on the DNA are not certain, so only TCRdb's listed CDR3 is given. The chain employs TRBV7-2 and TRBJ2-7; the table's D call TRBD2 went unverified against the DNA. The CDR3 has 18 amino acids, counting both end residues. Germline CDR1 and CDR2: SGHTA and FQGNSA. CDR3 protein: CASSGSGLAGAHEQYFGS.

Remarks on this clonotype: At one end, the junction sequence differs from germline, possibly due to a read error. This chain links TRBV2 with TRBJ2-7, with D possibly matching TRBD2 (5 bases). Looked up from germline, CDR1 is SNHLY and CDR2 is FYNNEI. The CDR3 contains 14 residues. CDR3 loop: CASRIRAPSGTLHF. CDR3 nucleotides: TGTGCCAGCAGAATCCGGGCCCCATCGGGAACCCTCCACTTC.

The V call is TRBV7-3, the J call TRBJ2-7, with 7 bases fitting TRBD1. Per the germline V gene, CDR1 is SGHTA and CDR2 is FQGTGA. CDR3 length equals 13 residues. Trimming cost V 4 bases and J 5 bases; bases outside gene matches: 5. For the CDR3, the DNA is TGTGCCAGCAGCTCGTACAGGGGCGACGAGCAGTACTTC. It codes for CASSSYRGDEQYF.

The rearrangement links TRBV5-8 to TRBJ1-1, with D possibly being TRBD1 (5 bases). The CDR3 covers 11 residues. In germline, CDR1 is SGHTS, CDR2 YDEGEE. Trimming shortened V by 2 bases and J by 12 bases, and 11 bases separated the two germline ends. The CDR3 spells CASSLGVNSFF. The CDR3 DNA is TGTGCCAGCAGCTTAGGGGTAAACTCTTTCTTT.

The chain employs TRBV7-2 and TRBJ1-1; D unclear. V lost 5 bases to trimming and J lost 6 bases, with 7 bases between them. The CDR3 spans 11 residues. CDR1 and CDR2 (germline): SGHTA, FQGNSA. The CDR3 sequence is CASSPHSEAFF. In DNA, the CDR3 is TGTGCCAGCAGCCCTCATTCTGAAGCTTTCTTT.

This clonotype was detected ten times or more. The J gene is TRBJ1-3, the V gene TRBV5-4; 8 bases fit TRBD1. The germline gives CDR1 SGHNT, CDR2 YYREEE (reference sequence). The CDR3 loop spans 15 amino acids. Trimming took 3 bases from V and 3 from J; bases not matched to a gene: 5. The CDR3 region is CASSWDGQGGNTIYF. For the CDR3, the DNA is TGTGCCAGCAGCTGGGACGGACAGGGTGGAAACACCATATATTTT.

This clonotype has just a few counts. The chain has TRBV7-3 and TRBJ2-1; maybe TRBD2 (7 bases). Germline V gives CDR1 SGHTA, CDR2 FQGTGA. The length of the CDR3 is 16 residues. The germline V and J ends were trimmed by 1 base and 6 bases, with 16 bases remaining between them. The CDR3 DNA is TGTGCCAGCAGCTTAAATGGGGGGGCCTCGGCCAATGAGCAGTTCTTC. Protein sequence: CASSLNGGASANEQFF. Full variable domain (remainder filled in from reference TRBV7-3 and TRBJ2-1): GAGVSQTPSNKVTEKGKYVELRCDPISGHTALYWYRQSLGQGPEFLIYFQGTGAADDSGLPNDRFFAVRPEGSVSTLKIQRTERGDSAVYLCASSLNGGASANEQFFGPGTRLTVL.

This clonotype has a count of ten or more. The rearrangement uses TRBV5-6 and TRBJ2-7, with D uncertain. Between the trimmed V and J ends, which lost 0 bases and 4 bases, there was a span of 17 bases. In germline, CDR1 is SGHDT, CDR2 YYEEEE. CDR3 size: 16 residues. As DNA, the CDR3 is TGTGCCAGCAGCTTGGGTCCCGGAAGGTTCCCTTACGAGCAGTACTTC. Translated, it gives CASSLGPGRFPYEQYF.

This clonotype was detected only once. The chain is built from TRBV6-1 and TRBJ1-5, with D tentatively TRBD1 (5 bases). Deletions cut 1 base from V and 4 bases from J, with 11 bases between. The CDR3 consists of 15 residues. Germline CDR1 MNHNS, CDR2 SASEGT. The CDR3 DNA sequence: TGTGCCAGCAGTGAAGGGCAGGGTGCGAATCAGCCCCAGCATTTT. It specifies CASSEGQGANQPQHF.

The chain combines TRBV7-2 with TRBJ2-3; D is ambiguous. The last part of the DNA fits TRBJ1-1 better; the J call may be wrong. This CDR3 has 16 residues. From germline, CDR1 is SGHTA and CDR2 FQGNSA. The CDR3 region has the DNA TGTGCCAGCAGCTTAGGTTTTACCGGGGATGTCACTGAAGCTTTCTTT. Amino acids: CASSLGFTGDVTEAFF.

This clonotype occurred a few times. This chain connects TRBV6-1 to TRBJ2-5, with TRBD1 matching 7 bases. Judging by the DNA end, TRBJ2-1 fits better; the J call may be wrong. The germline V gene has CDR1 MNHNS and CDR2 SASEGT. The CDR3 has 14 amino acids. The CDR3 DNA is TGTGCCAGCACCACCCAGGGGGAATACAATGAGCAGTTCTTC. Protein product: CASTTQGEYNEQFF.

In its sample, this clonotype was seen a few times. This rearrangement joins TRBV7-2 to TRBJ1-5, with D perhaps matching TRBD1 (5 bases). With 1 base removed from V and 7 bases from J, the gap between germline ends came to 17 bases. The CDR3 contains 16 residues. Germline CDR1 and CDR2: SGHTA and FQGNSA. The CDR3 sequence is CASSLGPPGSGQPQHF. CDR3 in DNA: TGTGCCAGCAGCTTAGGTCCCCCAGGGTCAGGGCAGCCCCAGCATTTT.